This T cell receptor (beta chain) derives from a study of shared clonotypes between healthy human individuals (dated by TCRdb to about 2020). In the study overall: The cohort comprised a couple of women and three men aged 18 to 49 years. For each donor, three plates each were used for CD4 naive and CD4 memory, two plates were used for CD8 naive, and one plate was used for CD8 memory. To estimate repertoire size and how much clonotype sharing occurs between individuals, the study deeply sequenced the blood TCR repertoires of several healthy adults. To increase sequencing depth and limit assay-specific biases, TCR repertoire library preparation and sequencing were carried out by different laboratories using diverse techniques. Each donor's leukapheresis produced roughly between roughly 0.94 and 9.5 billion PBMCs.

The paper as a whole reports these results and caveats: About 5% of naive CD4, around 3.6% of naive CD8, approximately 2.2% of memory CD4, and approximately 0.4% of memory CD8 clonotypes were shared across several donors. Compared with non-shared clonotypes, clonotypes shared by all four sorted-subset donors had higher generation probabilities. Incomplete sequencing was indicated by rarefaction of sorted-subset datasets, despite the large sequencing depth. The small number of donors limited the genetic and exposure-history diversity represented. Sampling was limited to blood, and TCR repertoires in tissue likely differ from TCR repertoires in blood. Larger estimated clonotype richness was generally found for naive subsets than for memory subsets. Pairwise subsampling led to the expectation that sequencing depth would affect the degree of clonotype sharing among donors.

Including the terminal cysteine and phenylalanine, the CDR3 comprises 14 residues. Only the CDR3 part of the read is kept: 42 bases, read in frame from the first base. Trimming costs V 5 bases and J 0 bases, and their ends lie 11 bases apart. CDR1 and CDR2, looked up from the germline V gene (reference sequence), are LNHDA and SQIVND. As to this clone: Its binding antigen is unknown. The sample holds no much larger clone one base away, and base qualities are not on file.

TCR CDR3 regions were amplified from genomic DNA by multiplex PCR using the deep immunoSEQ assay. Extracted genomic DNA from each cell subset was distributed evenly across all wells of several immunoSEQ 96-well plates, and each plate was treated as a replicate. For sorted subsets, roughly 190 ng of genomic DNA, equivalent to 25,000 to 35,000 T cell genomes, went into each replicate PCR. Purified libraries were quantified with a Qubit 3.0 fluorometer, sized on a Bioanalyzer 2100, and re-quantified with the KAPA Library Quantification kit. A separate single-read 150-cycle Illumina NextSeq 550 flow cell was used to sequence each immunoSEQ 96-well plate. Concerning the study's data processing: The immunoSEQ output contained only junctional sequences without quality scores, so filtering could not match that applied to full-length reads. To assign V/J genes and CDR3, sequences were annotated against IMGT germline references using PyIR, a Python wrapper for IgBLAST v1.9. Any read was removed if the V/J assignment was weak (E-value above 1e-6), the CDR3 was missing, or the read contained stop codons, out-of-frame junctions, or ambiguous translated residues. A V3J clonotype was defined by an identical inferred V gene, J gene, and CDR3 amino acid sequence. Percentage overlap between repertoires was computed as shared unique clonotypes divided by the size of the smaller repertoire. Richness of each repertoire was evaluated using RTK rarefaction, the Chao1 estimator, and Recon v2.1 estimates of unobserved clonotypes. Generation probabilities were computed with OLGA for all TCRbeta clonotypes obtained by the gDNA method from a few donors. What TCRdb holds here is the immuneACCESS table cut down to in-frame rearrangements. Part of the clones is not present; checked against another copy, under half of the missing clones reflect an unresolved V gene, and the others are unexplained. D and trimming come from the DNA, and the V and J calls and clone size come from that table. This sample lists about a million clones; 70% to 85% were detected once. 0.85% to 1% of the sample rests with the top ten.

Donors were healthy HIV-negative adults with no recently reported acute infections or vaccinations. Only Caucasian adults living in Nashville, Tennessee, USA were represented among the donors. CD4+ T cells were enriched through magnetic negative selection, after which naive cells were positively selected on CD45RA and the remaining negative fraction served as the memory subset. Blood was collected by leukapheresis, and PBMCs were isolated by Ficoll-Histopaque density gradient centrifugation and then cryopreserved in liquid nitrogen vapor phase. Purity and quantity of every magnetically sorted T cell population were checked by analytical flow cytometry. From each sorted fraction, genomic DNA was isolated and quantified by UV absorbance on a Nanodrop 2000c.

Sequenced input: memory CD4+ T cells from PBMCs. According to the study, the label for this sample's cell subset or site signals: CD45RA-negative fraction. The chain is assembled from TRBV19 and TRBJ2-7, with the D gene possibly TRBD1 or TRBD2, each one fitting 5 bases. The TCR was taken from a man aged 18 to 29 in good health. Some clones in this sample may be carry-over from other donors' samples. The nucleotides read TGTGCCAGTAGTTACCCAGGGAGCTCCTACGAGCAGTACTTC. It is translated as CASSYPGSSYEQYF.